Below, 12 T cell receptor beta chains from the same sample are listed, as sequenced in a study of Ad26.COV2.S vaccination and SARS-CoV-2 variants. The treatment: over 15 received Ad26.COV2.S at low or high dose, single or two shots; 5 received placebo; per-sample allocation not given. Day 63 after the first injection of vaccine or placebo was the sampling time. The data were produced by immunoSEQ multiplex PCR, yet TCRdb's version contains in-frame clones alone and is incomplete. The repertoire holds about half a million clones, about 88% seen once, with 1.5% to 2% in the top ten. Here the sequenced sample was peripheral blood, taken in a trial of Ad26.COV2.S vaccine versus placebo. These receptors originate from a person between 18 and 65 years old who received the Ad26.COV2.S COVID-19 vaccine or a placebo.

The chain is built from TRBV9 and TRBJ2-2; 10 bases align to TRBD1. CDR1 SGDLS and CDR2 YYNGEE come from the germline V gene. V was pared by 0 bases and J by 3 bases, with 5 bases of the junction left unmatched. The length of the CDR3 is 17 residues. The CDR3 reads CASSVAPTGGYTGELFF. The CDR3 nucleotides read TGTGCCAGCAGCGTAGCTCCGACAGGGGGCTACACCGGGGAGCTGTTTTTT.

V gene TRBV7-8 combines with J gene TRBJ2-1; 9 nucleotides line up with TRBD1. This CDR3 has 18 amino acids. Germline V gives CDR1 SGHVS, CDR2 FQNEAQ. The J segment lost 0 bases and the V segment lost 1 base, leaving 7 bases of the junction unmatched. The CDR3 DNA sequence: TGTGCCAGCAGCTTAGAGAGGATACAGGGGGCCTCCTACAATGAGCAGTTCTTC. Translation gives CASSLERIQGASYNEQFF.

The V gene is TRBV7-8, the J gene TRBJ2-3; the D is unclear. The germline V gene has CDR1 SGHVS and CDR2 FQNEAQ. V was shortened by 0 bases and J by 5 bases, with 12 bases between the two germline ends. CDR3 size: 15 residues. CDR3 sequence reads: CASSLAGREVDTQYF. The CDR3 nucleotides are TGTGCCAGCAGCTTAGCGGGAAGAGAGGTAGATACGCAGTATTTT.

The genes are TRBV12-3 or TRBV12-4 and TRBJ1-4; no firm D call. The CDR3 has 13 amino acids. The V and J ends lost 1 base and 13 bases respectively, with 13 bases between them. Written as DNA, the CDR3 is TGTGCCAGCAGTTTAGAGTTACCGCCAATACTGTTTTTT. Translated, it gives CASSLELPPILFF.

The count of this clone is one. V and J are TRBV5-1 and TRBJ2-7; no clear D. The CDR3 has 13 residues. V lost 5 bases and J lost 0, with 9 bases in between. Germline V gives CDR1 SGHRS, CDR2 YFSETQ. The CDR3: CASRGILSYEQYF. The CDR3 DNA follows: TGCGCCAGCAGGGGGATCCTCTCCTACGAGCAGTACTTC.

The chain recombines TRBV5-1 with TRBJ2-3, with 8 nucleotides matching TRBD2. J gave up 1 base and V 4 bases, and 8 bases lay outside the gene matches. In germline, CDR1 is SGHRS, CDR2 YFSETQ. CDR3 length: 16 amino acids. This CDR3 reads CASSPGGSGGTDTQYF. The CDR3, as DNA: TGCGCCAGCAGCCCTGGGGGTAGCGGGGGCACAGATACGCAGTATTTT.

V and J are TRBV24-1 and TRBJ1-2; possibly TRBD1 for D (5 bases). The CDR3 is 12 amino acids. With 5 bases removed from V and 8 bases from J, the gap between germline ends came to 11 bases. In germline, CDR1 is KGHDR, CDR2 SFDVKD. The DNA for the CDR3 is TGTGCCACCAGTGCACCAGGGAGCGGCTACACCTTC. Its translation is CATSAPGSGYTF.

This clone was recorded once. This chain connects TRBV18 to TRBJ1-2; D is unresolved. Germline V gene sequence: CDR1 KGHSH, CDR2 LQKENI. The CDR3 covers 15 residues. V lost 1 base and J 7 bases, leaving 16 bases between the germline ends. As DNA, the CDR3 is TGTGCCAGCTCACCACTCGAACAGCCGCCGGGTGGCTACACCTTC. Translation: CASSPLEQPPGGYTF.

The genes are TRBV9 and TRBJ2-6; D is possibly TRBD1 (6 bases). Trimming left V 4 bases short and J 2 bases short, with 16 bases between. The CDR3 spans 17 residues. Looked up from germline, CDR1 is SGDLS and CDR2 is YYNGEE. The CDR3 DNA follows: TGTGCCAGCAGCAGAGGTGGGGGCTCTCCTGGGGCCAACGTCCTGACTTTC. Translating it yields CASSRGGGSPGANVLTF.

This chain connects TRBV10-1 to TRBJ1-2; D is uncertain. The CDR3 has 13 residues. Germline loops: CDR1 WNHNN, CDR2 SYGVQD (reference sequence). V lost 2 bases to trimming and J lost 3 bases, with 7 bases between them. CDR3 residues: CASSEVQDYGYTF. CDR3 sequence (DNA): TGCGCCAGCAGTGAGGTGCAGGACTATGGCTACACCTTC.

The chain recombines TRBV7-3 with TRBJ2-2; D might be TRBD1 or TRBD2, each matching 5 bases. V was shortened by 5 bases and J by 7 bases, with 20 bases between the two germline ends. The CDR3 totals 16 residues. Germline loops: CDR1 SGHTA, CDR2 FQGTGA. This CDR3 reads CASSPGTLDSRGELFF. CDR3 DNA sequence: TGTGCCAGCAGCCCCGGGACCTTAGACAGTCGCGGGGAGCTGTTTTTT.

This chain connects TRBV3-1 (or the pseudogene TRBV3-2) to TRBJ2-3; 10 nucleotides line up with TRBD2. The J segment lost 0 bases and the V segment lost 4 bases, leaving 7 bases of the junction unmatched. Germline CDR1 is LGHDT and CDR2 is YNNKEL (reference sequence). This CDR3 is 17 amino acids long. Written as DNA, the CDR3 is TGTGCCAGCAGCCGCGGACTAGCGGTTTCTAGCACAGATACGCAGTATTTT. Its translation is CASSRGLAVSSTDTQYF.